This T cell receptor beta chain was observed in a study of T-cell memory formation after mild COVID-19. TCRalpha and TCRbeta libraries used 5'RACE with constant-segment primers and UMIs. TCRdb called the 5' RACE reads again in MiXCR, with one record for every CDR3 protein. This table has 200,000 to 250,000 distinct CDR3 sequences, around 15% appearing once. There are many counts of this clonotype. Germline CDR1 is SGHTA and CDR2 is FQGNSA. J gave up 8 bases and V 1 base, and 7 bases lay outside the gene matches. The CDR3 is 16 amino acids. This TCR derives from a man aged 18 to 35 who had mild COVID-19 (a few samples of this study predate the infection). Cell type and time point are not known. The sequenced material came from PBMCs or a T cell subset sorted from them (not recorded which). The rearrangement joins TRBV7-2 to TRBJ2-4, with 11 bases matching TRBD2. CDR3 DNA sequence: TGTGCCAGCAGCTTAGGATTTAGCGGGGGGGCCGACATTCAGTACTTC. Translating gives CASSLGFSGGADIQYF. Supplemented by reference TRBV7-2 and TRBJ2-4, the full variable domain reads GAGVSQSPSNKVTEKGKDVELRCDPISGHTALYWYRQSLGQGLEFLIYFQGNSAPDKSGLPSDRFSAERTGGSVSTLTIQRTQQEDSAVYLCASSLGFSGGADIQYFGAGTRLSVL.